These 26 T cell receptor beta chains came from one sample sequenced in a study of vaccination and CD4 T cells after COVID-19. The antigens for these receptors are not known. Sequencing of the DNA from cultured CD4+ T cells was carried out with the Oncomine TCR Beta short-read assay. TCRdb re-derived calls from the PCR reads in MiXCR, one entry per CDR3 protein. The sample yields around 18,000 distinct CDR3 sequences, approximately 57% seen once. Indicated treatment: roughly 10-day PBMC culture with coronavirus spike peptide pools or control peptides (ViraFEST assay). Sequenced: CD4+ T cells from blood, cultured in vitro. These receptors were obtained from a human donor who had recovered from COVID-19.

The chain is built from TRBV7-2 and TRBJ1-1; unclear D gene. Germline loops: CDR1 SGHTA, CDR2 FQGNSA. V was cut by 1 base and J by 1 base, with 13 bases left in between. The CDR3 runs to 16 residues. CDR3 bases: TGTGCCAGCAGCTTAGTAAGTACGGTAGGGAACACTGAAGCTTTCTTT. It encodes CASSLVSTVGNTEAFF.

In nucleotides, the CDR3 is TGTGCCATCAGTGCCACCAGCTACTCTGGAAACACCATATATTTT. Protein: CAISATSYSGNTIYF. The chain is built from TRBV10-3 and TRBJ1-3, with D uncertain. V lost 4 bases to trimming and J lost 0 bases, with 10 bases between them. The germline V gene has CDR1 ENHRY and CDR2 SYGVKD. The CDR3 is made up of 15 amino acids.

In its sample, this clonotype was seen once. The rearrangement joins TRBV7-6 to TRBJ1-3; D gene ambiguous. Trimming pared 2 bases from V and 4 bases from J, leaving 12 bases between. The V gene's germline CDR1 is SGHVS and CDR2 FNYEAQ. The CDR3 length is 15 residues. CDR3: CASSLFSGLGNTIYF. The CDR3 nucleotides are TGTGCCAGCAGCTTATTCAGTGGGCTCGGAAACACCATATATTTT.

In this sample, this clonotype turned up a few times. CDR3 sequence reads: CATSDSSGQGNYGYTF. The CDR3 nucleotides read TGTGCCACCAGTGATTCTTCGGGACAGGGTAACTATGGCTACACCTTC. The chain joins TRBV24-1 to TRBJ1-2; 9 bases align to TRBD1. The CDR3 length is 16 residues. Losses at the gene ends were 2 bases for V and 1 base for J; bases not matched to a gene: 4. Germline CDR1 reads KGHDR; CDR2 reads SFDVKD.

V usage is TRBV7-2 and J usage is TRBJ1-5; D possibly corresponds to TRBD1 (5 bases). Deletions cut 1 base from V and 7 bases from J, with 14 bases between. This CDR3 region has 15 residues. From germline, CDR1 is SGHTA and CDR2 FQGNSA. The CDR3: CASSLVQGFSQPQHF. The CDR3 DNA follows: TGTGCCAGCAGCTTAGTTCAGGGCTTCTCCCAGCCCCAGCATTTT.

The chain is built from TRBV12-3 or TRBV12-4 and TRBJ2-1; D gene ambiguous. The V and J ends lost 10 bases and 4 bases respectively, with 11 bases between them. The CDR3 runs 12 residues. CDR3 sequence: CATTTAYNEQFF. In nucleotides, the CDR3 is TGTGCCACTACGACTGCTTACAATGAGCAGTTCTTC.

This clonotype was found a few times. The chain is built from TRBV4-1 and TRBJ2-1; the D gene is possibly TRBD1 (6 bases). CDR3 size: 19 residues. Germline CDR1 and CDR2: MGHRA and YSYEKL. The V and J ends lost 1 base and 4 bases respectively, with 23 bases between them. CDR3 nucleotides: TGCGCCAGCAGCCAAGTAACAGGGTTCCCAGCGGAGCCGTACAATGAGCAGTTCTTC. This translates into CASSQVTGFPAEPYNEQFF.

The chain links TRBV7-8 to TRBJ2-7; TRBD1 might be the D (6 bases). From germline, CDR1 is SGHVS and CDR2 FQNEAQ. CDR3 length: 14 residues. Trimming removed 5 bases at V and 4 bases at J, with 15 bases between. The CDR3 protein is CASSLQTGLYEQYF. The CDR3 nucleotides are TGTGCCAGCAGCCTCCAGACAGGACTGTACGAGCAGTACTTC.

The chain recombines TRBV6-5 with TRBJ2-7, with 7 bases lining up with TRBD1. The germline V gene has CDR1 MNHEY and CDR2 SVGAGI. V was pared by 0 bases and J by 5 bases, with 7 bases of the junction left unmatched. The CDR3 length is 15 residues. The CDR3 nucleotides read TGTGCCAGCAGTTACTCGGGACAGCCTTCCAACGAGCAGTACTTC. Translation: CASSYSGQPSNEQYF.

The chain combines TRBV19 with TRBJ1-1, with D perhaps matching TRBD1 (5 bases). Trimming stripped 1 base from V and 4 bases from J, with 10 bases between. Germline CDR1 reads LNHDA; CDR2 reads SQIVND (reference sequence). The CDR3 totals 14 residues. For the CDR3, the DNA is TGTGCCAGTAGTATAGGTCCGGGGGGCACTGAAGCTTTCTTT. Translation gives CASSIGPGGTEAFF.

This clonotype showed up just a few times. The chain joins TRBV28 to TRBJ2-5; no firm D call. Trimming left V 3 bases short and J 4 bases short, with 24 bases between. The CDR3 length is 18 residues. Germline CDR1 is MDHEN and CDR2 is SYDVKM. CDR3 in DNA: TGTGCCAGCAGTTTTAAAACGGCTTTTTCGCACTCGGGAGAGACCCAGTACTTC. It is translated as CASSFKTAFSHSGETQYF. The entire variable domain, with the rest obtained from reference TRBV28 and TRBJ2-5, is as follows: DVKVTQSSRYLVKRTGEKVFLECVQDMDHENMFWYRQDPGLGLRLIYFSYDVKMKEKGDIPEGYSVSREKKERFSLILESASTNQTSMYLCASSFKTAFSHSGETQYFGPGTRLLVL.

This clonotype occurred a few times. V gene TRBV18 combines with J gene TRBJ1-5, with a tentative D call TRBD1 (5 bases). This CDR3 contains 17 residues. Germline V CDR1 and CDR2: KGHSH, LQKENI. Trimming took off 3 bases at V and 1 base at J, with 16 bases between the two ends. CDR3 in amino acids: CASSPDGGGRSNQPQHF. The CDR3, as DNA: TGTGCCAGCTCACCCGACGGCGGGGGAAGGAGCAATCAGCCCCAGCATTTT.

This clonotype appeared a single time. This chain links TRBV5-1 with TRBJ2-7; TRBD2 might be the D (5 bases). The CDR3 totals 13 residues. Trimming pared 7 bases from V and 3 bases from J, leaving 14 bases between. The V gene's germline CDR1 is SGHRS and CDR2 YFSETQ. Here the CDR3 DNA reads TGCGCCAGCCAGCCTTCCGGGAACTACGAGCAGTACTTC. This codes for CASQPSGNYEQYF.

This sequence joins TRBV11-3 and TRBJ2-2, with D hard to call. The CDR3 spans 13 residues. Germline V gene data show CDR1 as SGHNT and CDR2 as YENEEA. Trimming stripped 3 bases from V and 6 bases from J, with 8 bases between. Here the CDR3 reads CASSFSTPGELFF. The CDR3 DNA is TGTGCCAGCAGCTTCAGTACTCCCGGGGAGCTGTTTTTT.

The J gene is TRBJ1-1, the V gene TRBV6-1; 7 nucleotides agree with TRBD1. Germline V gives CDR1 MNHNS, CDR2 SASEGT. There are 17 residues in the CDR3. V was pared by 6 bases and J by 0 bases, with 13 bases of the junction left unmatched. In DNA, the CDR3 is TGTGCCAGCAGAAGGGACAGCTCAACCATCATGAACACTGAAGCTTTCTTT. Amino acids: CASRRDSSTIMNTEAFF.

By sample share, this clonotype is medium-sized (0.01 to 0.1%). The chain employs TRBV7-8 and TRBJ2-1; D perhaps matches TRBD2 (6 bases). Looked up from germline, CDR1 is SGHVS and CDR2 is FQNEAQ. The CDR3 extends over 16 amino acids. Trimming took off 8 bases at V and 0 bases at J, with 17 bases between the two ends. The CDR3 DNA follows: TGTGCCAGCGGCGCCAGTGGGGGGACCTCCTACAATGAGCAGTTCTTC. Translated: CASGASGGTSYNEQFF.

This chain joins TRBV19 and TRBJ1-5; TRBD1 matches at 9 bases. The CDR3 is made up of 14 amino acids. Germline CDR1 is LNHDA and CDR2 is SQIVND (reference sequence). V was clipped by 8 bases and J by 1 base; unmatched bases: 3. Written as DNA, the CDR3 is TGTGCCAGTGTCGGGACAGGGAGCAATCAGCCCCAGCATTTT. Amino acids: CASVGTGSNQPQHF.

The genes are TRBV6-1 and TRBJ1-5; D call uncertain. The germline V gene encodes CDR1 MNHNS and CDR2 SASEGT. V was cut by 11 bases and J by 2 bases, with 13 bases left in between. The CDR3 consists of 13 residues. CDR3 loop: CACHRGGNQPQHF. The CDR3 bases are TGTGCCTGCCATAGAGGTGGCAATCAGCCCCAGCATTTT.

The chain uses TRBV20-1 and TRBJ2-3; 8 nucleotides line up with TRBD2. The germline gives CDR1 DFQATT, CDR2 SNEGSKA (reference sequence). There are 13 residues in the CDR3. Here the CDR3 reads CNPAGETADTQYF. CDR3 DNA: TGCAACCCAGCGGGAGAAACGGCAGATACGCAGTATTTT.

This clonotype was seen a handful of times. The chain has TRBV7-8 and TRBJ2-1; the match to TRBD2 covers 7 bases. Per the germline V gene, CDR1 is SGHVS and CDR2 is FQNEAQ. CDR3 length: 14 amino acids. The ends lost 2 bases at V and 6 bases at J; junction bases unmatched: 4. CDR3 DNA: TGTGCCAGCAGCTTATTCCGGACTAGCAATGAGCAGTTCTTC. Residues: CASSLFRTSNEQFF.

This sequence joins TRBV19 and TRBJ1-4; 7 bases map to TRBD1. V shed 11 bases and J 1 base; nucleotides not matched to a gene: 7. Germline V gene sequence: CDR1 LNHDA, CDR2 SQIVND (reference sequence). The CDR3 contains 14 residues. The CDR3 nucleotides read TGTGCCTCTCAAAGGGGGCGAACTAATGAAAAACTGTTTTTT. Translating it yields CASQRGRTNEKLFF. The full variable domain, rest sourced from reference TRBV19 and TRBJ1-4, is DGGITQSPKYLFRKEGQNVTLSCEQNLNHDAMYWYRQDPGQGLRLIYYSQIVNDFQKGDIAEGYSVSREKKESFPLTVTSAQKNPTAFYLCASQRGRTNEKLFFGSGTQLSVL.

The chain employs TRBV2 and TRBJ2-1; TRBD1 matches at 7 bases. CDR3 length: 15 amino acids. V was clipped by 6 bases and J by 3 bases; unmatched bases: 8. Germline lookup yields CDR1 SNHLY and CDR2 FYNNEI. For the CDR3, the DNA is TGTGCCAGCAGAGAGGGACAGATTTTCTACAATGAGCAGTTCTTC. This gives the protein CASREGQIFYNEQFF.

The chain uses TRBV20-1 and TRBJ2-7; no reliable D call. The V gene's germline CDR1 is DFQATT and CDR2 SNEGSKA (reference sequence). Between the trimmed V and J ends, which lost 0 bases and 2 bases, there was a span of 8 bases. CDR3 size: 13 residues. The CDR3 DNA sequence: TGCAGTGCTAGAGATGCGAGAACCTACGAGCAGTACTTC. Protein: CSARDARTYEQYF.

V gene TRBV24-1 combines with J gene TRBJ1-5; D gene ambiguous. Deletions cut 0 bases from V and 4 bases from J, with 12 bases between. The CDR3 is 16 amino acids. CDR1 is KGHDR and CDR2 is SFDVKD in the germline V gene. CDR3 amino acids: CATSDLRQRRNQPQHF. CDR3 coding DNA: TGTGCCACCAGTGATTTGCGGCAGAGGAGAAATCAGCCCCAGCATTTT.

This clonotype was found once. V and J are TRBV28 and TRBJ1-1; D may be TRBD1 (5 bases). This CDR3 is built from 14 residues. V shed 6 bases and J shed 4 bases, with 15 bases lying between them. From germline, CDR1 is MDHEN and CDR2 SYDVKM. CDR3 region: CASSLAGIVTEAFF. The CDR3 region has the DNA TGTGCCAGCAGCTTGGCAGGGATCGTCACTGAAGCTTTCTTT.

J is TRBJ2-2 and V is TRBV20-1; D is ambiguous. V lost 0 bases and J 6 bases, leaving 5 bases between the germline ends. Germline values: CDR1 DFQATT, CDR2 SNEGSKA (reference sequence). The CDR3 spans 12 residues. CDR3 DNA: TGCAGTGCTAGAGAAGGGCCCGGGGAGCTGTTTTTT. It yields the protein CSAREGPGELFF.